Each of the 8 T cell receptor beta chains below was sequenced from the same sample in a study of blood T cell repertoires in COVID-19. Sequenced by immunoSEQ multiplex PCR; TCRdb stores in-frame clones only, minus some. The sample lists under 150,000 clones, around 80% occurring once. Sample: peripheral blood. These receptors all come from a man aged 60 to 75 with acute or convalescent COVID-19.

This chain uses TRBV6-5 with TRBJ1-1, with 9 positions matching TRBD1. The V gene end was trimmed by 2 bases and the J gene end by 4 bases; junction bases not matched to a gene: 5. Germline CDR1 and CDR2: MNHEY and SVGAGI. The CDR3 sequence is 15 residues long. In DNA form, the CDR3 reads TGTGCCAGCAGTTACGGCGGACAGGGGAGCACTGAAGCTTTCTTT. Protein: CASSYGGQGSTEAFF.

The chain uses TRBV18 and TRBJ2-7; 7 bases match TRBD2. The CDR3 runs to 19 residues. The V gene end was trimmed by 0 bases and the J gene end by 4 bases; junction bases not matched to a gene: 18. CDR1 KGHSH and CDR2 LQKENI come from the germline V gene. CDR3 protein: CASSPPVLTTSRTSYEQYF. Here the CDR3 DNA reads TGTGCCAGCTCACCACCGGTTCTAACGACTAGCCGAACTTCGTACGAGCAGTACTTC.

The chain has TRBV7-2 and TRBJ2-3; maybe TRBD2 (6 bases). Trimming left V 1 base short and J 3 bases short, with 14 bases between. Germline CDR1 SGHTA, CDR2 FQGNSA. The CDR3 loop spans 16 amino acids. CDR3 bases: TGTGCCAGCAGCTTAGGGGGGAGGACGGTGACAGATACGCAGTATTTT. Amino acids: CASSLGGRTVTDTQYF.

The chain has TRBV25-1 and TRBJ1-1, with TRBD1 matching 10 bases. In germline, CDR1 is MGHDK, CDR2 SYGVNS. The CDR3 length is 14 residues. The junction had 2 bases not matched to a gene; V was cut back by 7 bases and J by 0 bases. The CDR3 reads CASKGQGLNTEAFF. For the CDR3, the DNA is TGTGCCAGCAAGGGACAGGGGCTGAACACTGAAGCTTTCTTT.

This clone was found a few times. The V call is TRBV28, the J call TRBJ2-1; TRBD1 aligns across 10 bases. This CDR3 comprises 15 residues. Germline V gives CDR1 MDHEN, CDR2 SYDVKM. V lost 5 bases to trimming and J lost 5 bases; unmatched junction nucleotides: 6. CDR3 in DNA: TGTGCCAGCAGTATGGGTGGGACAGGGGACAATGAGCAGTTCTTC. It encodes CASSMGGTGDNEQFF.

This clone was seen a single time. This chain joins TRBV24-1 and TRBJ1-3; D is possibly TRBD1 (6 bases). This CDR3 contains 16 residues. V was clipped by 2 bases and J by 2 bases, with 12 bases between them. Germline CDR1 is KGHDR and CDR2 is SFDVKD. In DNA form, the CDR3 reads TGTGCCACCAGTGATTCACAGGGAACTACTGGAAACACCATATATTTT. This encodes CATSDSQGTTGNTIYF.

The J gene is TRBJ1-5, the V gene TRBV9; 7 nucleotides agree with TRBD1. Germline V gives CDR1 SGDLS, CDR2 YYNGEE. V was clipped by 0 bases and J by 4 bases; unmatched bases: 7. CDR3 length: 16 residues. CDR3 sequence: CASSVDDRVGNQPQHF. The CDR3 region has the DNA TGTGCCAGCAGCGTAGACGACAGGGTCGGAAATCAGCCCCAGCATTTT.

The chain is built from TRBV5-6 and TRBJ1-2; D unclear. The V end lost 4 bases, the J end lost 8 bases, and 18 bases lay between the germline ends. Germline V lookup: CDR1 SGHDT, CDR2 YYEEEE. The CDR3 extends over 14 amino acids. The CDR3 here is CASSLPAAFGGYTF. The CDR3 nucleotides are TGTGCCAGCAGCCTTCCAGCGGCATTTGGGGGCTACACCTTC.